This T cell receptor (beta chain) was obtained from a study of radiation and T cells in renal cell carcinoma. Study conclusions and caveats: From baseline, blood top tumor clonotypes peaked at 2 weeks post-radiation.

Comment on this clone: No antigen is known for it.

Time point denoted: blood 2 weeks post-SBRT. The treatment denotes: 15 Gy SBRT to primary tumor, nephrectomy 4 weeks later. Germline assignment: CDR1 SGHRS and CDR2 YFSETQ. CDR3 size: 15 residues. The V gene end was trimmed by 4 bases and the J gene end by 5 bases; junction bases not matched to a gene: 12. Clones were read by immunoSEQ multiplex PCR, and TCRdb kept only the in-frame ones, dropping some. Of roughly 130,000 clones in the sample, around nine tenths were seen once. The receptor comes from a woman aged 70-85 years with renal cell carcinoma. The V call is TRBV5-1, the J call TRBJ2-7, with TRBD1 matching 7 bases. Sequenced here: blood, sampled from a patient whose treatment included radiotherapy and nephrectomy. The CDR3 region is CASSKGTAGVDEQYF. CDR3 DNA: TGCGCCAGCAGCAAAGGGACAGCTGGCGTGGACGAGCAGTACTTC.